A single sample is the source of the 8 T cell receptor beta chains below, sequenced in a study of blood T cell repertoires in COVID-19. Libraries were prepared by immunoSEQ multiplex PCR; TCRdb keeps only in-frame clonotypes and omits some of them. The sample lists some 190,000 clones, about four fifths occurring once. The sequenced material came from peripheral blood. The receptor source for this set is a woman aged 40-49 years with COVID-19, enrolled during active disease.

The rearrangement joins TRBV6-5 to TRBJ2-1, with D maybe TRBD2 (7 bases). The germline V gene has CDR1 MNHEY and CDR2 SVGAGI. CDR3 length equals 15 residues. Trimming removed 6 bases at V and 7 bases at J, with 19 bases between. CDR3 in DNA: TGTGCCAGCAGATCGAACCGGGGGGCGCGGAATGAGCAGTTCTTC. Translated: CASRSNRGARNEQFF.

CDR3 protein: CASSTGTPVNQPQHF. In DNA, the CDR3 is TGTGCCAGCAGTACCGGGACACCAGTTAATCAGCCCCAGCATTTT. This chain joins TRBV6-5 and TRBJ1-5; D possibly corresponds to TRBD1 (6 bases). The CDR3 totals 15 residues. CDR1 and CDR2 (germline): MNHEY, SVGAGI. V was clipped by 5 bases and J by 4 bases, with 15 bases between them.

The gene calls are TRBV5-8 and TRBJ2-7, with 10 bases fitting TRBD1. The J segment lost 7 bases and the V segment lost 3 bases, leaving 10 bases of the junction unmatched. Germline V gene lookup returns CDR1 SGHTS and CDR2 YDEGEE. The CDR3 is 15 amino acids. This CDR3 reads CASSSAGQGFREQYV. The CDR3 nucleotides read TGTGCCAGCAGCTCGGCGGGACAGGGGTTTCGGGAGCAGTACGTC.

To note about this clone: The DNA is left out, because the CDR3 cannot be placed on it with certainty; the CDR3 is given as TCRdb lists it. The gene calls are TRBV6-5 and TRBJ1-2; the D call TRBD1 from the table was never checked on the DNA. CDR1 and CDR2 from the germline V gene are MNHEY and SVGAGI. The CDR3 is 15 residues long, counting both termini. This chain's CDR3 is CASSTSLGQGIGYTF.

J is TRBJ1-6 and V is TRBV5-8; D unresolved. Trimming shortened V by 1 base and J by 9 bases, and 14 bases separated the two germline ends. Germline lookup yields CDR1 SGHTS and CDR2 YDEGEE. The CDR3 spans 15 residues. The CDR3 here is CASSLRAGVGSPLHF. The CDR3 nucleotides read TGTGCCAGCAGCTTGAGGGCCGGGGTTGGTTCACCCCTCCACTTT.

The chain employs TRBV15 and TRBJ1-2, with a tentative D call TRBD1 (5 bases). The CDR3 covers 14 residues. Germline loops: CDR1 LNHNV, CDR2 YYDKDF (reference sequence). V was clipped by 3 bases and J by 2 bases, with 10 bases between them. CDR3 sequence: CATSSQGGNYGYTF. CDR3 nucleotide sequence: TGTGCCACCAGCAGCCAGGGAGGGAACTATGGCTACACCTTC.

This chain uses TRBV3-1 (or the pseudogene TRBV3-2) with TRBJ2-1; 12 nucleotides align to TRBD2. V lost 4 bases, J lost 7 bases, and 8 bases stayed unmatched. The CDR3 totals 16 residues. Germline CDR1 LGHDT, CDR2 YNNKEL (reference sequence). Written as DNA, the CDR3 is TGTGCCAGCAGCCTGACTAGCGGGAGTTCTAAAAATGAGCAGTTCTTC. Translated, it gives CASSLTSGSSKNEQFF.

V usage is TRBV6-5 and J usage is TRBJ1-2; D unclear. V was trimmed by 3 bases and J by 2 bases, leaving 10 bases between them. The CDR3 is made up of 14 amino acids. Germline CDR1 MNHEY, CDR2 SVGAGI. The CDR3 here is CASSYRLENYGYTF. The DNA for the CDR3 is TGTGCCAGCAGTTATCGTCTAGAGAACTATGGCTACACCTTC.